These T cell receptor beta chains were read from a single sample in a study of identical twins. One entry per CDR3 protein results from TCRdb running MiXCR on the 5' RACE reads. Altogether some 900,000 distinct CDR3 sequences are present, about 12% being singletons, with the ten largest covering around 1.5%. Separately, the same data were catalogued under a study of yellow fever vaccine responses in identical twins.

Specimen: PBMCs. The origin of the receptors is a woman aged 18-29 years in good health. Both conserved end residues are part of each CDR3. A D gene is named only where the DNA matches it firmly. Part of the rows lack a size; the others show once, few, many or a class for expanded clones.

d_gene	abundance	j_gene	v_gene	CDR3nt	CDR3aa
TRBD2	many	TRBJ2-1	TRBV18	TGTGCCAGCTCACCACCTAGCGGGAGCTCCTACAATGAGCAGTTCTTC	CASSPPSGSSYNEQFF
TRBD2	-	TRBJ2-1	TRBV20-1	TGCAGTGCTCCCGGACTAGCGGGGGGCATCATTCAGCAGTTCTTC	CSAPGLAGGIIQQFF
-	few	TRBJ2-5	TRBV4-1	TGCGCCAGCAGCCAAGATAGGGCTAGCACACACTTC	CASSQDRASTHF
-	-	TRBJ2-2	TRBV20-1	TGCAGTGCTAATCAGGGGAGGGTCACCGGGGAGCTGTTTTTT	CSANQGRVTGELFF
TRBD2	few	TRBJ2-5	TRBV20-1	TGCAGTGCTAGAATCCCGACTAGCGGGGGGAAGACCCAGTACTTC	CSARIPTSGGKTQYF
-	-	TRBJ2-5	TRBV6-2/TRBV6-3	TGTGCCAGCAGTTACTTCTTAGCTGGGGAGACCCAGTACTTC	CASSYFLAGETQYF
-	-	TRBJ2-2	TRBV7-6	TGTGCCAGCAGCTCTCGTGCTGGCACCGGGGAGCTGTTTTTT	CASSSRAGTGELFF
-	few	TRBJ2-7	TRBV4-1	TGCGCCAGCAGCCAAGATAACCACTACGAGCAGTACTTC	CASSQDNHYEQYF
TRBD1	-	TRBJ2-7	TRBV6-1	TGTGCCAGCAGTCCCACGGGACAGGGGCCCTCCTACGAGCAGTACTTC	CASSPTGQGPSYEQYF
-	many	TRBJ1-1	TRBV12-3/TRBV12-4	TGTGCCAGCAGTAATGGACCGGGCCCTGAAGCTTTCTTT	CASSNGPGPEAFF
TRBD1	few	TRBJ2-2	TRBV6-5	TGTGCCAGCAGTTACGGGCAGGGGGTCACCGGGGAGCTGTTTTTT	CASSYGQGVTGELFF
TRBD1	many	TRBJ2-5	TRBV5-1	TGCGCCAGCAGCTTGCTCCAAGCCAGGGGGCTTCAAGAGACCCAGTACTTC	CASSLLQARGLQETQYF
TRBD1	few	TRBJ1-2	TRBV29-1	TGCAGCGTTGGGACAGGTCCCAACTATGGCTACACCTTC	CSVGTGPNYGYTF
-	few	TRBJ2-6	TRBV20-1	TGCAGTGCTAGAGCGCGGAGGTCTGGGGCCAACGTCCTGACTTTC	CSARARRSGANVLTF
TRBD2	many	TRBJ2-7	TRBV25-1	TGTGCCAGCAGTGAACCCATAGCGGGAGGGGGTGAGCAGTACTTC	CASSEPIAGGGEQYF
TRBD2	-	TRBJ2-4	TRBV19	TGTGCCAGTAGTAAACCTAGCGGGGGGGCCGTGGCCAAAAACATTCAGTACTTC	CASSKPSGGAVAKNIQYF
-	few	TRBJ2-2	TRBV19	TGTGCCAGTAGGACACAGAACACCGGGGAGCTGTTTTTT	CASRTQNTGELFF
-	-	TRBJ2-1	TRBV28	TGTGCCAGCAGTTTGTTCGGGGAACAGGGCTCCTACAATGAGCAGTTCTTC	CASSLFGEQGSYNEQFF
-	many	TRBJ2-2	TRBV28	TGTGCCAGCAGTTTAGTCGGCGGTAGTACCGGGGAGCTGTTTTTT	CASSLVGGSTGELFF
TRBD2	many	TRBJ2-3	TRBV7-9	TGTGCCAGCAGCCGACTAGCGGGAGTGGATACGCAGTATTTT	CASSRLAGVDTQYF
TRBD2	-	TRBJ2-1	TRBV20-1	TGCTGTGCTAGAGAGTGGGCGGGAGGGGTCTACAATGAGCAGTTCTTC	CCAREWAGGVYNEQFF
-	many	TRBJ2-7	TRBV29-1	TGCAGCGCTACAGCCTCCGGGACTTATCTAATGGAGCAGTACTTC	CSATASGTYLMEQYF